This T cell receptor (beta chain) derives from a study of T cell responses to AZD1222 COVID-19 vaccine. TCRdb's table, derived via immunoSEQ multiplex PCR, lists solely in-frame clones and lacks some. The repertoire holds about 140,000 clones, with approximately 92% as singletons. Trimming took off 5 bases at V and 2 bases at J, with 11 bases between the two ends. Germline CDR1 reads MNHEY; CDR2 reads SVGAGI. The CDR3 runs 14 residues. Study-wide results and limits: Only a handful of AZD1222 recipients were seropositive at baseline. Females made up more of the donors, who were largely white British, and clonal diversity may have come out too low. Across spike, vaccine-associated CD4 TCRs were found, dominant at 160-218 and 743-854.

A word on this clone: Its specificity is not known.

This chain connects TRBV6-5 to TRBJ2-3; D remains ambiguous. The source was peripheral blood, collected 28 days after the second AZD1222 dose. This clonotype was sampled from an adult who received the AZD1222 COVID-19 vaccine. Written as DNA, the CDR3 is TGTGCCAGCAGTCCCTATAGACACACAGATACGCAGTATTTT. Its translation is CASSPYRHTDTQYF.